A selection of T cell receptor beta chains follows, all from one sample in a study of cytomegalovirus exposure and HLA in healthy donors. Assay used: immunoSEQ multiplex PCR; TCRdb lists only in-frame clones, some missing. Seen here are about 180,000 clones, 75% to 85% observed once, and the top ten hold 2% to 3%. Material for sequencing was PBMCs. These TCRs come from a woman aged 25 to 39 in good health and CMV-seropositive. Each CDR3 is given without its conserved first and last residue. Rows give clone size only sometimes, using once, few, many, or a class for an expanded clone.

abundance,v_gene,CDR3aa
NA,TRBV9,ASSPTTGGNEQF
NA,TRBV10-2,ATEGDTQY
NA,TRBV15,ATSTLNSPLH
NA,TRBV19,ASSIKGGETQY
NA,TRBV5-1,ASSLGQGGSYEQY
NA,TRBV11-3,ASSLIPGANGELF
NA,TRBV6-1,ASSIGQGYNQPQH
NA,TRBV19,ASSIASTGIQETQY
NA,TRBV11-3,ASSLDSEGTLRGSTDTQY
NA,TRBV4-1,ASSQESGRGWGTDTQY
NA,TRBV5-4,ASSTEQGARGYGYT
NA,TRBV28,ASSLGGFGQETYGYT
NA,TRBV11-3,ASSLAGGTGEQETQY
few,TRBV28,ASSFWTPNTGELF
few,TRBV6-1,ASLGGKLTRGYT
NA,TRBV9,ASSVGGGGSYEQY
NA,TRBV11-3,ASSLLQASYEQY
NA,TRBV5-6,ASSRDSYTQY
NA,TRBV5-1,ASSLGGGGAYIPDTQY
few,TRBV13,ASSFRTGKYTEAF
NA,TRBV6-1,ASSGTGEKLF
NA,TRBV5-1,ASSFRQRSSYEQY
NA,TRBV21-1,ASSKAAAAVSSYNEQF
few,TRBV19,ASSPGGPGDTEAF
NA,TRBV10-3,ATSSGGSYNEQF
few,TRBV6-1,ASSGQGSQPQH
NA,TRBV30,AWSVRTSVY
NA,TRBV10-3,AIMTGGERNTIY
NA,TRBV7-2,ASSLTSGQGESGANGLT
NA,TRBV7-8,ASSLAPRGGRDIQY
NA,TRBV10-3,AISYRDRNSPLH
NA,TRBV7-2,ASSSGLTGELF
few,TRBV2,ASSARAGGRDEQY
NA,TRBV27,ASRGQGPTNEKLF
NA,TRBV25-1,ASSDPRVSGTDTQY
NA,TRBV25-1,ASSEYTGEGGNIQY
NA,TRBV2,ASSEAPVVAEAF
few,TRBV18,ASSPTIGQRNNEQF
NA,TRBV5-1,ASSPGRGTKGETQY
NA,TRBV5-4,ASSWDRGDSPLH